The rows below give T cell receptor beta chains drawn from one sample of a study of early T cells in non-severe SARS-CoV-2 infection. MiXCR, run by TCRdb on the 5' RACE reads, gives a single entry per CDR3 protein. The sample includes about 38,000 distinct CDR3 sequences, over 3.5% of them seen just once. Sequencing was carried out using whole blood. All receptors come from an adult who was a healthcare worker with PCR-confirmed SARS-CoV-2 infection or an uninfected control (not recorded which). Each CDR3 is given with its conserved first and last residue. A D gene is named only where the DNA matches it firmly. Some rows mark clone size as missing; the rest say once, few, many or name a class of expanded clone.

v_gene	abundance	d_gene	j_gene	CDR3nt	CDR3aa
TRBV30	many	.	TRBJ2-4	TGTGCCTGGAGTGTACAAGCGGGCCTAAACATTCAGTACTTC	CAWSVQAGLNIQYF
TRBV4-2	many	.	TRBJ1-4	TGTGCCAGCAGCCCCGACGTCGATGGAAAACTGTTTTTT	CASSPDVDGKLFF
TRBV19	.	.	TRBJ2-4	TGTGCCAGTAGTTTGGGGCGGTCCAGTGGAATTCAGTACTTC	CASSLGRSSGIQYF
TRBV29-1	few	.	TRBJ2-7	TGCAGCGCTGGCCCCCGGGACGAGCAGTACTTC	CSAGPRDEQYF
TRBV29-1	many	.	TRBJ1-1	TGCAGCGTTTCCACTTTTGCAGTGGGAACTGAAGCTTTCTTT	CSVSTFAVGTEAFF
TRBV7-8	many	TRBD2	TRBJ2-7	TGTGCCAGCAGCTCCGAGCCGGCGGGGGGGTACGAGCAGTACTTC	CASSSEPAGGYEQYF
TRBV5-1	many	TRBD2	TRBJ2-1	TGCGCCAGCAGCTTCAGCGGGAGCTACAATGAGCAGTTCTTC	CASSFSGSYNEQFF
TRBV27	many	TRBD1	TRBJ2-7	TGTGCCAGCGAGGACAGGGTCTTGGGAGAGCAGTACTTC	CASEDRVLGEQYF
TRBV7-8	many	.	TRBJ2-3	TGTGCCAGCAGCTTAAACCTGGGGTTGGTAGATACGCAGTATTTT	CASSLNLGLVDTQYF
TRBV12-3/TRBV12-4	many	.	TRBJ1-1	TGTGCCAGCAGTTACTCCGGGGGCACTGAAGCTTTCTTT	CASSYSGGTEAFF
TRBV6-1	many	.	TRBJ2-7	TGTGCCAGCAGTGATCGGCCCTACGAGCAGTACTTC	CASSDRPYEQYF
TRBV7-6	many	.	TRBJ1-5	TGTGCCAGCAGCTTAGATCTAGGGCTCAATCAGCCCCAGCATTTT	CASSLDLGLNQPQHF
TRBV6-1	many	TRBD1	TRBJ2-1	TGTGCCAGCAGTGAGAGGACAGGGGCCAATGAGCAGTTCTTC	CASSERTGANEQFF
TRBV7-9	.	.	TRBJ2-5	TGTGCCAGCAGCTTAAACTCCGGGGGCGCTGAGACCCAGTACTTC	CASSLNSGGAETQYF
TRBV11-2	.	TRBD2	TRBJ2-3	TGTGCCAGCAGCTCCATAGCGGGGGGCCCCAGTACGCAGTATTTT	CASSSIAGGPSTQYF
TRBV12-3/TRBV12-4	few	TRBD1	TRBJ2-5	TGTGCCAGCAGTTTCACAGGGGCGACCCAGTACTTC	CASSFTGATQYF
TRBV18	.	TRBD1	TRBJ2-7	TGTGCCAGCTCACCAGGGGACAGGGTAGGCGAGCAGTACTTC	CASSPGDRVGEQYF
TRBV20-1	many	.	TRBJ2-1	TGCAGTGCTAGAGCCTGGCCTGGAGGTGAGCAGTTCTTC	CSARAWPGGEQFF
TRBV5-1	many	.	TRBJ2-5	TGCGCCAGCAGCTTGGGAGGGGCGAGTACCCAAGAGACCCAGTACTTC	CASSLGGASTQETQYF
TRBV4-1	many	TRBD1	TRBJ1-5	TGCGCCAGCAGCCTCTCAAAGGGGACAGGGGCTTTTGGTGGTCAGCCCCAGCATTTT	CASSLSKGTGAFGGQPQHF
TRBV4-1	many	.	TRBJ1-2	TGCGCCAGCAGCCAAGAAAGTGGACAGTCTTACTATGGCTACACCTTC	CASSQESGQSYYGYTF
TRBV29-1	many	TRBD1	TRBJ1-4	TGCAGCGTTCTGGACAGGGGGAGCGAAAAACTGTTTTTT	CSVLDRGSEKLFF
TRBV30	once	.	TRBJ1-2	TGTGCCTGGAGATGGGATTCTGGCAACACCTTC	CAWRWDSGNTF
TRBV12-3/TRBV12-4	many	.	TRBJ1-5	TGTGCCAGCAACGGGGGGGGAAATCAGCCCCAGCATTTT	CASNGGGNQPQHF
TRBV3-1	many	.	TRBJ1-1	TGTGCCAGCAGTCCCCCCGGGGCCTCTGAAGCTTTCTTT	CASSPPGASEAFF
TRBV7-2	.	TRBD1	TRBJ1-2	TGTGCCAGCAGCTTAGGTTACAGGGGGCGAGGGAGTCCTGGCTACACCTTC	CASSLGYRGRGSPGYTF
TRBV7-3	few	.	TRBJ2-5	TGTGCCAGCAGCTTAACTGGGGTCATAGGAGAGACCCAGTACTTC	CASSLTGVIGETQYF
TRBV1	many	.	TRBJ1-1	TGCACCAGCAGCCAAGGCCCACAGGGGGGATTGATGAACACTGAAGCTTTCTTT	CTSSQGPQGGLMNTEAFF
TRBV20-1	many	.	TRBJ2-7	TGCAGTGCTAGAGATTATTCGGGGGCCGTCGAGCAGTACTTC	CSARDYSGAVEQYF
TRBV29-1	many	.	TRBJ1-2	TGCAGCGTCAAAGGGGACCTTTATGGCTACACCTTC	CSVKGDLYGYTF
TRBV29-1	many	TRBD2	TRBJ2-5	TGCAGCGTTGATGGCGGGAGACAAGAGACCCAGTACTTC	CSVDGGRQETQYF
TRBV7-8	many	.	TRBJ2-1	TGTGCCAGCAGCTTAGACAGGAGGGCTGAGCAGTTCTTC	CASSLDRRAEQFF
TRBV14	many	.	TRBJ2-2	TGTGCCAGCAGCCACCTGGGACCCGAGTACACCGGGGAGCTGTTTTTT	CASSHLGPEYTGELFF
TRBV7-9	many	TRBD1	TRBJ1-2	TGTGCCAGCAGCCGCCCAGGGGGCGCAGGCGGCTACACCTTC	CASSRPGGAGGYTF
TRBV11-2	.	.	TRBJ2-2	TGTGCCAGCAGCCCCTACGCGAACACCGGGGAGCTGTTTTTT	CASSPYANTGELFF
TRBV4-1	many	.	TRBJ1-2	TGCGCCAGCAGACCTCAAGCAGGGGCGAGTCCTTATGGCTACACCTTC	CASRPQAGASPYGYTF
TRBV11-2	.	.	TRBJ2-1	TGTGCCAGCAGCTTAGGACGGTACAATGAGCAGTTCTTC	CASSLGRYNEQFF
TRBV18	many	.	TRBJ1-4	TGTGCCAGCTCACCAGAGAAGGGCTGGGAAAAACTGTTTTTT	CASSPEKGWEKLFF
TRBV5-1	many	.	TRBJ2-5	TGCGCCAGCAGCTTAGAGACCCTCGGGACCCAGTACTTC	CASSLETLGTQYF
TRBV10-3	many	.	TRBJ1-5	TGTGCCATCAGTGGACTGGAGGGGAATCAGCCCCAGCATTTT	CAISGLEGNQPQHF
TRBV3-1	.	.	TRBJ2-1	TGTGCCAGCAGCTTGGACCGTACCTACAATGAGCAGTTCTTC	CASSLDRTYNEQFF
TRBV11-2	many	.	TRBJ1-6	TGTGCCAGCAGCTTTGGGGTTAATTCACCCCTCCACTTT	CASSFGVNSPLHF
TRBV18	many	.	TRBJ1-6	TGTGCCAGCTCAGCCTCCCATGCCCCGTCACCCCTCCACTTT	CASSASHAPSPLHF
TRBV19	many	.	TRBJ1-3	TGTGCCAGTAGTATAGCCGGCAGGTTGTCGAAAGGAAACACCATATATTTT	CASSIAGRLSKGNTIYF
TRBV20-1	many	TRBD1	TRBJ2-7	TGCAGTGCTACCCAGACAGGGGTCGGCGAGCAGTACTTC	CSATQTGVGEQYF
TRBV24-1	.	.	TRBJ2-1	TGTGCCACCGGCTTGGGCAATGAGCAGTTCTTC	CATGLGNEQFF
TRBV7-2	medium-sized	.	TRBJ2-7	TGTGCCAGCAGCTTAAGCCCCCAGGCCGCTCGGGAGCAGTACTTC	CASSLSPQAAREQYF
TRBV30	many	TRBD2	TRBJ2-7	TGTGCCTGGAGTGCGGGACTAGCGGCCTACGAGCAGTACTTC	CAWSAGLAAYEQYF
TRBV19	many	.	TRBJ2-3	TGTGCCAGTAGTATTGAGATGGGAGATACGCAGTATTTT	CASSIEMGDTQYF
TRBV5-1	many	TRBD2	TRBJ2-1	TGCGCCAGCAGCTTGCTTCTAGCGGGGGCCAATGAGCAGTTCTTC	CASSLLLAGANEQFF
TRBV7-2	many	.	TRBJ2-3	TGTGCCAGCAGCTTATCGGCCATCGCCCTCGGTGATACGCAGTATTTT	CASSLSAIALGDTQYF
TRBV20-1	many	.	TRBJ1-4	TGCAGTGCTAGAGTAGGGAACAAAGAAAAACTGTTTTTT	CSARVGNKEKLFF
TRBV20-1	many	TRBD1	TRBJ1-5	TGCAGTGCTTTGGACAGGACTTATAGCAATCAGCCCCAGCATTTT	CSALDRTYSNQPQHF
TRBV29-1	few	.	TRBJ2-3	TGCAGCGTTGATGTCCAGCGCACAGATACGCAGTATTTT	CSVDVQRTDTQYF
TRBV12-3/TRBV12-4	few	.	TRBJ2-2	TGTGCCAGCAGTTTAGCGACGGGTACAGGGAACACCGGGGAGCTGTTTTTT	CASSLATGTGNTGELFF
TRBV27	few	.	TRBJ2-3	TGTGCCAGCAGTTCTACACTAACCATAAGCACAGATACGCAGTATTTT	CASSSTLTISTDTQYF
TRBV18	few	.	TRBJ1-1	TGTGCCAGCTCACTCGACACGAACACTGAAGCTTTCTTT	CASSLDTNTEAFF
TRBV5-1	many	TRBD1	TRBJ2-2	TGCGCCAGCAGCTTTGGAGGACAGGTCCGAGGGGAGCTGTTTTTT	CASSFGGQVRGELFF
TRBV20-1	many	.	TRBJ2-7	TGCAGTGCTCCTCGGGCAGGGTCGAGCGAGCAGTACTTC	CSAPRAGSSEQYF
TRBV12-3/TRBV12-4	many	TRBD2	TRBJ2-1	TGTGCCAGCAGTTTGATGGCGGGGGGTTACAATGAGCAGTTCTTC	CASSLMAGGYNEQFF